The 6 T cell receptor beta chains presented below share a single source sample, sequenced in a study of radiation and T cells in renal cell carcinoma. Produced via immunoSEQ multiplex PCR; TCRdb's table is partial and in-frame only. The sample records about 95,000 clones, 65% to 90% being singletons. Time point denoted: baseline pretreatment blood. Sample treatment: 15 Gy SBRT to primary tumor, nephrectomy 4 weeks later. This specimen consisted of blood, obtained from a patient whose treatment included radiotherapy and nephrectomy. The receptors here all came from a man aged 50-60 years with renal cell carcinoma.

The chain links TRBV9 to TRBJ1-1, with TRBD1 matching over 8 bases. The CDR3 is 15 amino acids. With 0 bases clipped from V and 2 bases from J, the junction kept 3 bases outside the gene matches. Germline V lookup: CDR1 SGDLS, CDR2 YYNGEE. CDR3 amino acids: CASSVVGTGNTEAFF. In nucleotides, the CDR3 is TGTGCCAGCAGCGTAGTAGGGACAGGTAACACTGAAGCTTTCTTT.

The rearrangement joins TRBV5-1 to TRBJ1-4, with TRBD1 matching over 8 bases. V lost 4 bases to trimming and J lost 8 bases; unmatched junction nucleotides: 4. Per the germline V gene, CDR1 is SGHRS and CDR2 is YFSETQ. This CDR3 has 13 amino acids. The CDR3 bases are TGCGCCAGCAGCCAAGGGACAGGCGAAAAACTGTTTTTT. Encoded protein: CASSQGTGEKLFF.

The chain joins TRBV2 to TRBJ1-1; tentatively, D is TRBD1 (5 bases). The ends were cut back, 6 bases at V and 3 bases at J, with 14 bases in the middle. The CDR3 loop spans 14 amino acids. Germline V gene lookup returns CDR1 SNHLY and CDR2 FYNNEI. Here the CDR3 DNA reads TGTGCCAGCAGCGCCGCATGGGGGGACACTGAAGCTTTCTTT. It translates to CASSAAWGDTEAFF. Full variable domain (rest looked up from reference TRBV2 and TRBJ1-1): EPEVTQTPSHQVTQMGQEVILRCVPISNHLYFYWYRQILGQKVEFLVSFYNNEISEKSEIFDDQFSVERPDGSNFTLKIRSTKLEDSAMYFCASSAAWGDTEAFFGQGTRLTVV.

This sequence joins TRBV7-2 and TRBJ2-5, with TRBD1 identical over 10 bases. Germline-derived CDR1 and CDR2 are SGHTA and FQGNSA. This CDR3 region has 15 residues. V lost 4 bases, J lost 5 bases, and 7 bases stayed unmatched. The DNA for the CDR3 is TGTGCCAGCAGCTGGCCCGGGACAGGGGACGAGACCCAGTACTTC. Protein product: CASSWPGTGDETQYF.

This clone was counted a single time. This chain uses TRBV10-2 with TRBJ1-2; no definite D call. Trimming removed 7 bases from V and 1 base from J, with 13 bases in between. There are 14 residues in the CDR3. Per the germline V gene, CDR1 is WSHSY and CDR2 is SAAADI. This chain's CDR3 is CASMAQDLNYGYTF. The CDR3 region has the DNA TGCGCCAGCATGGCTCAGGATCTTAACTATGGCTACACCTTC.

The gene calls are TRBV23-1 and TRBJ1-2; no definite D call. TRBV23-1 is an ORF, with its function uncertain. V shed 0 bases and J shed 7 bases, with 3 bases lying between them. The CDR3 loop spans 11 amino acids. CDR3 amino acids: CASSQSCGYTF. The DNA of the CDR3 is TGCGCCAGCAGTCAATCCTGTGGCTACACCTTC.